This T cell receptor beta chain came from a study of CD8 T cells in ankylosing spondylitis. This clonotype appeared many times. Its antigen remains unknown. TCRdb re-called the 5' RACE reads through MiXCR, storing one row per CDR3 protein. The sample has 200,000 to 250,000 distinct CDR3 sequences, roughly 10% seen once. Germline loops: CDR1 SGHRS, CDR2 YFSETQ. The V end lost 0 bases, the J end lost 6 bases, and 7 bases lay between the germline ends. The CDR3 loop spans 13 amino acids. Study results and caveats: A CD8+ phenotype characterized the disease-linked clones, which were relatively rare in peripheral blood.

The source of this sequence is a male donor with ankylosing spondylitis or in good health (not recorded which). The rearrangement uses TRBV5-1 and TRBJ1-5, with D perhaps matching TRBD1 (6 bases). Sequenced material: blood, either unsorted or a sorted T cell fraction (not recorded which). CDR3 residues: CASSLARGQPQHF. DNA of the CDR3: TGCGCCAGCAGCTTGGCCAGGGGTCAGCCCCAGCATTTT.